The present T cell receptor beta chain was sequenced within a study of identifying expanded T cells in peripheral blood. Whole-study results and caveats: Over two and four weeks, about 15 and 19 clones changed, versus 1.2 between replicates. Across healthy donors, higher total template counts meant significantly greater approximately two-week count variance.

V lost 2 bases and J 8 bases, leaving 9 bases between the germline ends. The CDR3 is 12 amino acids. Germline V gives CDR1 WSHSY, CDR2 SAAADI. Comments on this clone: Its antigen is unknown.

Collection occurred without any documented infections or immune events in donors. The repertoire was sequenced with immunoSEQ multiplex PCR; TCRdb's copy has only in-frame clones and lacks some. The table records tens of thousands of clones, 70% to 90% of them present only once. This receptor was identified in a person between 18 and 70 years old in good health. The gene calls are TRBV10-2 and TRBJ2-5, with D perhaps matching TRBD1 (5 bases). Specimen: blood. CDR3 coding DNA: TGCGCCAGCAGTGAGGGCCAGGGCACCCAGTACTTC. Protein sequence: CASSEGQGTQYF.